This T cell receptor beta chain was sequenced in a study of chemoradiotherapy in HPV16-positive cancers (dated by TCRdb to between 2021 and 2024). About the study as a whole: Using functional T-cell assays on cells from a couple of HPV16-positive patients, the researchers defined candidate HPV-specific T-cell clones and common TCR motifs. TCR repertoires from some 90 patients with HPV-related cancers were then used to track the candidate HPV-specific TCRs and motifs. The study asked whether T-cell immunity against the HPV oncoproteins E6 and E7 changes during chemoradiotherapy and whether it affects survival. Paper-wide results and their limitations: Expansion of candidate HPV-specific clones and E7-related TCR motifs was observed in the tumor microenvironment during treatment, whereas no such expansion was observed for non-HPV-specific T cells. The functional definition of HPV-specific T cells was derived from only two HPV16-positive patients, and the survival association was reported for HPV16-positive patients. In HPV16-positive patients, expansion of HPV-responsive T cells during chemoradiotherapy was found to be associated with improved recurrence-free survival.

At the junction V is shortened by 6 bases and J by 3 bases; bases outside the gene matches: 18. Measured from the cysteine to the phenylalanine, the CDR3 is 18 residues long. Of all the DNA, just the CDR3 is kept, 54 bases in frame from base 1. The germline V gene gives CDR1 as SGHRS and CDR2 as YFSETQ. Repertoires were sampled repeatedly over the course of chemoradiotherapy so that clonal expansion in the tumor microenvironment could be followed. The receptor library was made with the immunoSEQ multiplex PCR assay. TCRdb retrieved this table from immuneACCESS and kept in-frame rearrangements only. Not all clones are present; in checked studies, unresolved V genes account for under half, and no reason is known for the remainder. For this sample there are just under 8,000 clones; about 63% appear just once. Roughly 31% of the sample is in the top ten clones. A word on this clone: The antigen it recognizes is unknown. No much larger clone is present one base from it, and per-base qualities are unavailable.

This sample was obtained from a patient who underwent chemoradiotherapy. Recombination joined TRBV5-1 with TRBJ2-3; 8 central nucleotides agree with TRBD1. The TCR comes from a human donor with HPV-associated anogenital cancer. The bases read TGCGCCAGCAAATACATCCCGGGGACAGGCCTGAGTACAGATACGCAGTATTTT. Its protein reads: CASKYIPGTGLSTDTQYF.